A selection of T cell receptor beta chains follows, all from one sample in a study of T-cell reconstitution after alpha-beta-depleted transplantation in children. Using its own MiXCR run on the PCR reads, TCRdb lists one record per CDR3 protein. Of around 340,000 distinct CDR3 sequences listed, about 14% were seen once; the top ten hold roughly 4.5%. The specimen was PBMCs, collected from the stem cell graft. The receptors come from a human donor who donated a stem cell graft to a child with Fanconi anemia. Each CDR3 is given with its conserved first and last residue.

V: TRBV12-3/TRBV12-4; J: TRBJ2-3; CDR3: CASSFRRGGTQYF
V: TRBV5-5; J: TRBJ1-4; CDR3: CASSLNTGGELFF
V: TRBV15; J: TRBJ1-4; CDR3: CATSDRATNEKLFF
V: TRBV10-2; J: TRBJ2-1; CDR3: CASSEISGGVTYNEQFF
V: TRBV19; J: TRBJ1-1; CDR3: CASSIPRDRGFVGAFF
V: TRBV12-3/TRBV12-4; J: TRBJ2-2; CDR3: CASSSGTGHGELFF
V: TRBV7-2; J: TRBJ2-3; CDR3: CASSLGRIGASDTQYF
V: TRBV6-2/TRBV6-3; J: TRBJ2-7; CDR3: CASSFWTGRDEQYF
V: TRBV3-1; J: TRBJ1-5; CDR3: CASSQAPGYQPQHF
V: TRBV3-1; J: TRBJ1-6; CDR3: CASSQGRGPLHF
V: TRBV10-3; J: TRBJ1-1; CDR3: CAIAGTGDTEAFF
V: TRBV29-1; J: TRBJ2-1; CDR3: CSVLGLSEGVGHNEQFF
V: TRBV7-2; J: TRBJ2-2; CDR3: CASSTNQGYQELFF
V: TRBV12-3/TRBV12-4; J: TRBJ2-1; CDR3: CASTVKGDEQFF
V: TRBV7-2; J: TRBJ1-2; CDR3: CASSHRGSYGYTF
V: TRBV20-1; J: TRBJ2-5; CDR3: CSARGQALAGETQYF
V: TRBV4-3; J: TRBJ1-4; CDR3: CASSLTFQGNNEKLFF